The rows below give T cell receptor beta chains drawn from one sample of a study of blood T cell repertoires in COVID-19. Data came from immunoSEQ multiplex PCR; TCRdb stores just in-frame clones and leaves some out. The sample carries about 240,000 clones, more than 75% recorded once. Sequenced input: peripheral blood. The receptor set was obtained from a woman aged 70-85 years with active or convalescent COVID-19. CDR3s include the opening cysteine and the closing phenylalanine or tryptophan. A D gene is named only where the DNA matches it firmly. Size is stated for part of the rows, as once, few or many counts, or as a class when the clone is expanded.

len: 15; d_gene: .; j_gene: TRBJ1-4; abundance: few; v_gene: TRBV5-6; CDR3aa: CASSRIGIRDEKLFF; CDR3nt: TGTGCCAGCAGCCGGATCGGGATTAGGGATGAAAAACTGTTTTTT
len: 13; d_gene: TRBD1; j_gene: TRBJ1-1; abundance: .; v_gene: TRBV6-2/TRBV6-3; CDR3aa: CASSYSGQGEAFF; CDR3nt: TGTGCCAGCAGTTATTCAGGACAGGGGGAGGCTTTCTTT
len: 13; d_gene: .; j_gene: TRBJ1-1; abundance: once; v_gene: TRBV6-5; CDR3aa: CASSYTSSRGAFF; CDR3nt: TGTGCCAGCAGTTACACAAGCTCAAGGGGAGCTTTCTTT
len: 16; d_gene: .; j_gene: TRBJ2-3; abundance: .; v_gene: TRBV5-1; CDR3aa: CASSFGSSSNTDTQYF; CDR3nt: TGCGCCAGCAGCTTTGGGTCTAGCAGTAACACAGATACGCAGTATTTT
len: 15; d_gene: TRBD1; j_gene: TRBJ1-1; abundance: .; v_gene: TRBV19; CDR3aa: CASSIRRDRDGEAFF; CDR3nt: TGTGCCAGTAGTATAAGACGGGACAGGGACGGAGAAGCTTTCTTT
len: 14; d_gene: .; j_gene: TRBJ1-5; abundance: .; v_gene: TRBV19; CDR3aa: CASKKREVQQPQHF; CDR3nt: TGTGCCAGTAAAAAGAGGGAGGTTCAACAGCCCCAGCATTTT
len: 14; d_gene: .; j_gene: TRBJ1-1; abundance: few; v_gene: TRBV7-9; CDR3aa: CASSSRGMNTEAFF; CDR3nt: TGTGCCAGCAGCTCGCGGGGGATGAACACTGAAGCTTTCTTT
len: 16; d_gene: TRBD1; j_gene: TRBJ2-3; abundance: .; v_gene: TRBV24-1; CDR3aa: CATSTSSGTVADTQYF; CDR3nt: TGTGCCACCAGTACCTCGTCCGGGACAGTCGCAGATACGCAGTATTTT
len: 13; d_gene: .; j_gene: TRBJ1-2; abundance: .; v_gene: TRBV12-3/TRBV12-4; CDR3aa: CASNLARGYGYTF; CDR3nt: TGTGCCAGCAATCTTGCCAGGGGCTATGGCTACACCTTC
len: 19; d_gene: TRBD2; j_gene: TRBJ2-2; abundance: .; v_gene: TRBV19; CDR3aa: CASSRKLAGGTIGTGELFF; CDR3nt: TGTGCCAGTAGCCGTAAACTAGCGGGGGGCACTATAGGCACCGGGGAGCTGTTTTTT
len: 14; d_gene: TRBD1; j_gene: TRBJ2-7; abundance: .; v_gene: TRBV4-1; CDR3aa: CASSFPGQGWEQYF; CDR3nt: TGCGCCAGCAGCTTTCCGGGACAGGGTTGGGAGCAGTACTTC
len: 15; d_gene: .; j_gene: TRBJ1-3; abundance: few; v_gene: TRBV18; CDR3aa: CASSPPGLSGNTIYF; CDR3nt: TGTGCCAGCTCCCCCCCGGGTCTCTCTGGAAACACCATATATTTT
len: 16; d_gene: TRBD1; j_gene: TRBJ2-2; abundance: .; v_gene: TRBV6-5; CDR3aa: CASSYSGTGDTGELFF; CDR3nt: TGTGCCAGCAGTTACTCCGGGACAGGGGACACCGGGGAGCTGTTTTTT
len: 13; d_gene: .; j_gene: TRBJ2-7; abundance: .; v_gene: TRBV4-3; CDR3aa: CASSLGPSHEQYF; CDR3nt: TGCGCCAGCAGCCTGGGGCCCTCCCACGAGCAGTACTTC
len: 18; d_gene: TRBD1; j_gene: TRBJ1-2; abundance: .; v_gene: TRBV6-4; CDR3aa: CARSYTRDRQDSWYGYTF; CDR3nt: TGTGCCAGATCCTATACTCGGGACAGGCAAGATTCATGGTATGGCTACACCTTC
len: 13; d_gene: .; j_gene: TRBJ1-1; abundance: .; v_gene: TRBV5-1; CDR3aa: CASSLQENTEAFF; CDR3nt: TGCGCCAGCAGCTTGCAGGAAAACACTGAAGCTTTCTTT
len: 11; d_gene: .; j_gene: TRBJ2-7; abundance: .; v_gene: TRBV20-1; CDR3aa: CSASLSDEQYF; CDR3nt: TGCAGTGCTAGCCTAAGCGACGAGCAGTACTTC
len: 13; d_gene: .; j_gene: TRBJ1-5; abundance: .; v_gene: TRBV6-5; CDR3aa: CASSLAGHQPQHF; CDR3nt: TGTGCCAGCAGCTTAGCGGGCCATCAGCCCCAGCATTTT
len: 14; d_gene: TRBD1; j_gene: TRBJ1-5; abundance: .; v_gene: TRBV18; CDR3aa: CASSRNRGDQPQHF; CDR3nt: TGTGCCAGCTCACGCAACAGGGGGGATCAGCCCCAGCATTTT
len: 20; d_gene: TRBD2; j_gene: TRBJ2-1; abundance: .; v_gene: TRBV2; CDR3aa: CASSERTSGGLLLSYNEQFF; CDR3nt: TGTGCCAGCAGTGAAAGGACTAGCGGGGGTCTTCTATTATCCTACAATGAGCAGTTCTTC
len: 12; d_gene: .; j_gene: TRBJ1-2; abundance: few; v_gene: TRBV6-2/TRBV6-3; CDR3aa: CASSRQSYGYTF; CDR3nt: TGTGCCAGCAGTAGACAGTCCTATGGCTACACCTTC
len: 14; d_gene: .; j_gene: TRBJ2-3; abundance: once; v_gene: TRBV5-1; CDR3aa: CASATERRGNTQYF; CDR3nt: TGCGCCAGCGCTACCGAGCGTCGAGGGAATACGCAGTATTTT
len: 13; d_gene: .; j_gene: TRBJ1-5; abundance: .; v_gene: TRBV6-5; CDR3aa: CASNSQGNQPQHF; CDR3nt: TGTGCCAGCAATTCTCAGGGCAATCAGCCCCAGCATTTT
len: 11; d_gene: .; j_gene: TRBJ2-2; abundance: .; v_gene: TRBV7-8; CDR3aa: CASQYTGELFF; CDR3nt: TGTGCCAGCCAGTACACCGGGGAGCTGTTTTTT
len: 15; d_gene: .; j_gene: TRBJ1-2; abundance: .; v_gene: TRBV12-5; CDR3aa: CASGLDHWTAYGYTF; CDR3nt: TGTGCTAGTGGTTTGGACCACTGGACAGCGTATGGCTACACCTTC
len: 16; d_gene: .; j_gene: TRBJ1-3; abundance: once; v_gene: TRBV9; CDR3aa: CASSVERGRAGNTIYF; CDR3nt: TGTGCCAGCAGCGTAGAGCGGGGTAGGGCTGGAAACACCATATATTTT
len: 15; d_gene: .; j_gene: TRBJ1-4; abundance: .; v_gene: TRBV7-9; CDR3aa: CASSLVLESNEKLFF; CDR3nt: TGTGCCAGCAGCTTAGTTCTCGAGTCTAATGAAAAACTGTTTTTT
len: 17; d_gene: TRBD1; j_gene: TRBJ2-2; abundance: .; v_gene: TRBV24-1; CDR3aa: CATSDYPDRGRPGELFF; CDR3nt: TGTGCCACCAGTGACTATCCGGACAGGGGGCGGCCCGGGGAGCTGTTTTTT
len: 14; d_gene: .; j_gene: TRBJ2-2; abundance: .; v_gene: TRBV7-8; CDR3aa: CASKGGENTGELFF; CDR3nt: TGTGCCAGCAAGGGCGGGGAGAACACCGGGGAGCTGTTTTTT
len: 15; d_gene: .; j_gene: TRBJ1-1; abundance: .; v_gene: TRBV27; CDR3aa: CASKWRVDLNTEAFF; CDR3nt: TGTGCCAGCAAATGGAGGGTCGATCTGAACACTGAAGCTTTCTTT
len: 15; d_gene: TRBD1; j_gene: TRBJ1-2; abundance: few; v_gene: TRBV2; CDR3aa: CASSASGQGIYGYTF; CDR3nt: TGTGCCAGCAGCGCGTCCGGACAGGGGATCTATGGCTACACCTTC
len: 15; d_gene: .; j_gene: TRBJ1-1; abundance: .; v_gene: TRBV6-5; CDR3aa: CAPFSGVILNTEAFF; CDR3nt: TGTGCCCCATTTTCCGGGGTCATCTTGAACACTGAAGCTTTCTTT
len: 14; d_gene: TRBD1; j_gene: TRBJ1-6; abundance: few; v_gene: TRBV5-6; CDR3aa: CASSLTGANSPLHF; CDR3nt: TGTGCCAGCAGCTTGACAGGGGCCAATTCACCCCTCCACTTT
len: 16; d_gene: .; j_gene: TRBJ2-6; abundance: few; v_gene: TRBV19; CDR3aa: CASLTEAGNGANVLTF; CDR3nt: TGTGCCAGCCTCACCGAGGCAGGGAACGGGGCCAACGTCCTGACTTTC
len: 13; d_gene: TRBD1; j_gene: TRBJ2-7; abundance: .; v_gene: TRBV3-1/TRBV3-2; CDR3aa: CASSQPGGDEQYF; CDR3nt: TGTGCCAGCAGCCAGCCAGGGGGCGACGAGCAGTACTTC
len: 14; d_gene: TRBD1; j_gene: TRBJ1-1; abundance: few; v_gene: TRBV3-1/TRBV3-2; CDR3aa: CASKIQGANTEAFF; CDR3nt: TGTGCCAGCAAAATCCAGGGGGCGAACACTGAAGCTTTCTTT
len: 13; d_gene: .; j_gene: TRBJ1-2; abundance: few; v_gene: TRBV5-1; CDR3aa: CASSSAGLQGYTF; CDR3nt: TGCGCCAGCAGCTCCGCGGGTTTACAAGGCTACACCTTC
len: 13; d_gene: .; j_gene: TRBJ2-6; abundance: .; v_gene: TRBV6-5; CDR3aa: CASEGGGANVLTF; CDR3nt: TGTGCCAGCGAAGGGGGAGGGGCCAACGTCCTGACTTTC
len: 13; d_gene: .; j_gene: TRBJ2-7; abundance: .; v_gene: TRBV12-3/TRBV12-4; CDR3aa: CASSLARLGEQYF; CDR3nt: TGTGCCAGCAGTTTAGCGCGGCTGGGCGAGCAGTACTTC
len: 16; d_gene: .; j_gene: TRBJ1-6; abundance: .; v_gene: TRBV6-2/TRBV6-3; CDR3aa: CASSRLQGTYNSPLHF; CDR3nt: TGTGCCAGCAGTCGGTTACAGGGCACCTATAATTCACCCCTCCACTTT
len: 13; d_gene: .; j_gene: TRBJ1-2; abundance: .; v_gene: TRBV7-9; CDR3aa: CASSRGDTYGYTF; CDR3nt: TGTGCCAGCAGCCGGGGGGACACCTATGGCTACACCTTC
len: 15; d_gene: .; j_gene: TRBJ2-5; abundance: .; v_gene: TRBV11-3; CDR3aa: CASSLGEAIFETQYF; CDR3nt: TGTGCCAGCAGCTTGGGGGAGGCCATTTTCGAGACCCAGTACTTC
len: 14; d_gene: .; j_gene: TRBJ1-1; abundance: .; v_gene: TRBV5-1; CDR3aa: CASSSSPGITEAFF; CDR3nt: TGCGCCAGCAGCTCGTCCCCAGGGATCACTGAAGCTTTCTTT
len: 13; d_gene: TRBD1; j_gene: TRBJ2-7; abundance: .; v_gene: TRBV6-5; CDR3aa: CASSYTPQGAKYF; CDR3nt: TGTGCCAGCAGTTACACGCCACAGGGGGCGAAATACTTC
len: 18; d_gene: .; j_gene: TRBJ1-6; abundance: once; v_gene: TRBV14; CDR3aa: CASSQGLRGVSYNSPLHF; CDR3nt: TGTGCCAGCAGCCAAGGTCTACGAGGTGTCTCCTATAATTCACCCCTCCACTTT
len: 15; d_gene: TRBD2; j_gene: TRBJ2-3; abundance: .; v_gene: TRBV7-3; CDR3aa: CASSLASGGSDTQYF; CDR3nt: TGTGCCAGCAGCTTAGCCAGCGGGGGCTCGGATACGCAGTATTTT
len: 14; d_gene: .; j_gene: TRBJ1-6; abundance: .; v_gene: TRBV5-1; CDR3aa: CASSLSDRSSPLHF; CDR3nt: TGCGCCAGCAGCCTGTCGGACAGATCATCACCCCTCCACTTT
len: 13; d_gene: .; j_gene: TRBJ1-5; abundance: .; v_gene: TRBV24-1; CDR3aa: CATSGNSYQPQHF; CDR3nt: TGTGCCACCAGTGGAAACAGTTATCAGCCCCAGCATTTT
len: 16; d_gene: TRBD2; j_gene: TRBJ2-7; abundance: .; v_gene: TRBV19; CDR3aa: CASSKKGLAGDYEQYF; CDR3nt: TGTGCCAGTAGTAAGAAGGGACTAGCGGGAGACTACGAGCAGTACTTC
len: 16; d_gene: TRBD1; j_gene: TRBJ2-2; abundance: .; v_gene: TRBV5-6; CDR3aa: CASSLRKQGKGGELFF; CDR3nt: TGTGCCAGCAGCTTACGAAAACAGGGGAAGGGCGGGGAGCTGTTTTTT
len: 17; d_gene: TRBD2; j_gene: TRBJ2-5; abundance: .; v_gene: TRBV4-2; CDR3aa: CASSQGTGGPTEETQYF; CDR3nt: TGTGCCAGCAGCCAAGGAACGGGGGGGCCGACCGAAGAGACCCAGTACTTC
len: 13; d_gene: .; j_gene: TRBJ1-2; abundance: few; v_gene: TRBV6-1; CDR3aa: CASSEGRAYGYTF; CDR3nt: TGTGCCAGCAGTGAAGGCAGGGCATATGGCTACACCTTC
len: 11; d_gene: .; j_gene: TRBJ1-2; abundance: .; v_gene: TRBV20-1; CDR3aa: CTPQDSPGYTF; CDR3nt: TGCACCCCACAGGACAGCCCTGGCTACACCTTC
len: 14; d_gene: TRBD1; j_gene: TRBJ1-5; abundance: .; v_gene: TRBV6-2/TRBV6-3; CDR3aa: CASSYGQGDQPQHF; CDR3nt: TGTGCCAGCAGTTACGGACAGGGCGATCAGCCCCAGCATTTT
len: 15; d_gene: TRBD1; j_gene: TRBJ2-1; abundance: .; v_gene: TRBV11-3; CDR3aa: CASSLRGRGYNEQFF; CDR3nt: TGTGCCAGCAGCCTCAGGGGGCGAGGCTATAATGAGCAGTTCTTC